This T cell receptor (beta chain) was recorded in a study of radiation and T cells in renal cell carcinoma (TCRdb year 2020). The study in broad terms: TCR beta sequencing covered some 55 samples in total, comprising approximately 26 tumors and about 27 peripheral blood samples. The final blood draw was performed at 4 weeks after radiation, at the same time as nephrectomy. In the 53 samples combined, around 3.9 million unique CDR3 nucleotide sequences were found, encoding 2.5 million to 3 million unique CDR3 amino acid sequences. Study-wide conclusions, independent of this receptor: Changes in the blood repertoire were not tracked past 4 weeks after treatment. No pretreatment tumor biopsies were available, so the baseline intratumoral presence of clonotypes could not be determined. Top tumor clonotypes rose in blood from baseline to 2 weeks post-radiation, then contracted by 4 weeks, suggesting transient expansion of tumor-resident clones. Because the trial had a single-armed design, the trial could not examine how radiation dose or scheduling affected the TCR repertoire.

The sample's time point label is to be understood as: blood 4 weeks post-SBRT, at nephrectomy. The treatment or condition label for this specimen denotes: 15 Gy SBRT to primary tumor, nephrectomy 4 weeks later. The samples were obtained from a clinical trial, where primary renal cell carcinomas were treated with 15 Gy stereotactic body radiation therapy and then removed by nephrectomy 4 weeks afterward. To track tumor-enriched clonotypes, serial peripheral blood was sampled from radiation-treated patients at baseline and at 2 weeks and 4 weeks after SBRT. All patients had renal cell carcinoma with clear cell pathology. The QIAamp DNA Blood Mini Kit (Qiagen) was used to prepare genomic DNA for TCR sequencing. The analyses included only samples that passed all quality control checks. Taken from the germline V gene, the CDR1 and CDR2 loops are MNHEY and SVGAGI. The CDR3 numbers 14 residues from cysteine through phenylalanine. Only the CDR3 DNA is retained, 42 bases long and in frame from the first base. V loses 7 bases of germline sequence and J loses 7 bases, and the interval between the two ends is 14 bases.

TCR beta libraries were generated from genomic DNA with the immunoSEQ kit, following the manufacturer's recommendations. To prepare the libraries, a first multiplex PCR with proprietary primers was run, followed by a second PCR that added unique barcodes, and a bead cleanup was done after each round. A kit-provided positive control reaction and a negative control reaction were included in every sample batch. The final libraries underwent checking on an Agilent 4200 TapeStation D1000 ScreenTape, volumetric pooling, and quantification by qPCR. Sequencing was performed on an Illumina NextSeq500 using a MidOutput 150-cycle cartridge, with 156 Read1 cycles, 15 Index1 cycles, and the kit custom primers. The pooled library was loaded at about 1 pM, with a roughly 20% PhiX control spiked in. Per the source publication's procedure: Vendor-processed data were analyzed in R, with a clonotype defined as all T cells sharing the same CDR3 nucleotide sequence. For clone abundance analyses, frequencies were normalized to the 10,000 most abundant clones per sample. Public T cell clones, which averaged fewer than five per sample, were removed prior to analysis. An abundance difference of at least 32-fold between compartments was the criterion for calling clonotypes tumor-enriched or baseline blood-enriched. A beta-binomial differential abundance model was used to identify clonotypes that were expanded or contracted between blood time points. Tumor-blood repertoire similarity was measured with the Baroni-Urbani and Buser coefficient, and groups were compared using two-tailed Wilcoxon tests in R. TCRdb's version of the immuneACCESS table is confined to in-frame rearrangements and falls short of the full clone set. An unresolved V gene accounts for under half of the shortfall where checked; the remainder is of unknown origin. That table supplies the V and J calls and clone size; D and trimming were determined from the DNA. Recorded for this sample are about 78,000 clones; 70% to 90% of them occurred a single time. The ten top clones hold roughly 6% of the sample.

With respect to this clone: This clone's antigen is unknown. No much larger clone is present one base from it, and per-base qualities are unavailable.

The chain links TRBV6-5 with TRBJ1-6; D gene: possibly TRBD1, on 6 matching bases. Source: blood, taken from a patient whose treatment included radiotherapy and nephrectomy. This clonotype was obtained from a woman aged 70 to 79 with renal cell carcinoma. The nucleotides are TGTGCCAGCAATGTACAGGGAAGGAATTCACCCCTCCACTTT. Its product reads: CASNVQGRNSPLHF.